This T cell receptor beta chain was recovered during a study of early T cells in non-severe SARS-CoV-2 infection. Study-wide background: The study sequenced bulk RNA from unsorted whole blood, with chains unpaired. The study's findings and limits: VDJdb matching skewed toward anti-spike CD8 responses, missing private and CD4 specificities.

In its sample, this clonotype was seen many times. Its antigen is unidentified. Individual cDNA molecules carried attached unique molecular identifiers. A single record per CDR3 protein comes from TCRdb applying MiXCR to the 5' RACE reads. In the table there are around 92,000 distinct CDR3 sequences, roughly 11% of which are singletons. The sequence was obtained from an adult who was a healthcare worker with PCR-confirmed SARS-CoV-2 infection or an uninfected control (not recorded which). The source material was whole blood.

CDR3 nucleotides: TGTGCCACCAGCAGAGATTCAGGGGCCACTGAAGCTTTCTTT. This codes for CATSRDSGATEAFF. The gene calls are TRBV15 and TRBJ1-1, with D maybe TRBD1 (6 bases). Germline assignment: CDR1 LNHNV and CDR2 YYDKDF (reference sequence). The CDR3 sequence is 14 residues long. Trimming removed 0 bases from V and 4 bases from J, with 9 bases in between.